One sample yielded the 5 T cell receptor beta chains listed below, sequenced in a study of shared T cell receptors in the human thymus. Sequencing used immunoSEQ multiplex PCR; TCRdb keeps in-frame clones, though not all of them. The sample shows 630,000 or so clones, more than 70% of them seen only once. These same records also appear under a second study, on human thymus T cells.

The sequencing input was thymocytes. These receptors originate from a boy in the first two years of life with a congenital heart defect.

This chain connects TRBV4-3 to TRBJ2-1, with 7 positions matching TRBD2. This CDR3 region has 14 residues. Germline V CDR1 and CDR2: LGHNA, YSLEER. V lost 3 bases to trimming and J lost 4 bases; unmatched junction nucleotides: 3. CDR3 bases: TGCGCCAGCAGCCACCGGGAGGTGTACAATGAGCAGTTCTTC. Translation gives CASSHREVYNEQFF.

The chain combines TRBV2 with TRBJ1-5; TRBD1 aligns across 7 bases. The CDR3 consists of 13 residues. The germline CDR1 and CDR2 sequences are SNHLY and FYNNEI. Trimming took 7 bases from V and 2 from J; bases not matched to a gene: 2. CDR3 in DNA: TGTGCCAGCATGGGGACAGGCAATCAGCCCCAGCATTTT. It encodes CASMGTGNQPQHF.

The chain couples TRBV10-3 to TRBJ2-5; 7 nucleotides align to TRBD2. Trimming took 2 bases from V and 5 from J; bases not matched to a gene: 8. The CDR3 has 15 amino acids. From germline, CDR1 is ENHRY and CDR2 SYGVKD. For the CDR3, the DNA is TGTGCCATCAGTGAGCAACCGGGAGGTCCGGAGACCCAGTACTTC. The encoded protein is CAISEQPGGPETQYF.

The chain has TRBV4-3 and TRBJ2-2; maybe TRBD1 (6 bases). Germline V gene data show CDR1 as LGHNA and CDR2 as YSLEER. Trimming removed 0 bases from V and 2 bases from J, with 13 bases in between. CDR3 length: 17 residues. The CDR3 here is CASSQESLDSNTGELFF. CDR3 nucleotide sequence: TGCGCCAGCAGCCAAGAAAGTCTGGACAGCAACACCGGGGAGCTGTTTTTT.

Only a few counts were recorded for this clone. The rearrangement links TRBV28 to TRBJ2-7; 8 bases fit TRBD1. Germline CDR1 reads MDHEN; CDR2 reads SYDVKM. V lost 4 bases to trimming and J lost 1 base; unmatched junction nucleotides: 3. The CDR3 extends over 14 amino acids. CDR3 bases: TGTGCCAGCAGTTGGGACAGGACATCCTACGAGCAGTACTTC. Amino acids: CASSWDRTSYEQYF.